This TCR beta chain was observed in a study of blood T cell repertoires in COVID-19. Sequencing used immunoSEQ multiplex PCR; TCRdb keeps in-frame clones, though not all of them. This table holds approximately 400,000 clones, roughly 86% found once. Per germline, CDR1 MDHEN and CDR2 SYDVKM. There are 15 residues in the CDR3. Trimming took off 6 bases at V and 6 bases at J, with 18 bases between the two ends. The rearrangement links TRBV28 to TRBJ1-5, with D possibly matching TRBD1 (6 bases). Sequenced material: peripheral blood. The sequence came from a human donor with acute or convalescent COVID-19. The donor label of this sample is uncertain. This CDR3 is CASSYLQGSSQPQHF. Here the CDR3 DNA reads TGTGCCAGCAGCTACCTACAGGGATCGAGTCAGCCCCAGCATTTT.